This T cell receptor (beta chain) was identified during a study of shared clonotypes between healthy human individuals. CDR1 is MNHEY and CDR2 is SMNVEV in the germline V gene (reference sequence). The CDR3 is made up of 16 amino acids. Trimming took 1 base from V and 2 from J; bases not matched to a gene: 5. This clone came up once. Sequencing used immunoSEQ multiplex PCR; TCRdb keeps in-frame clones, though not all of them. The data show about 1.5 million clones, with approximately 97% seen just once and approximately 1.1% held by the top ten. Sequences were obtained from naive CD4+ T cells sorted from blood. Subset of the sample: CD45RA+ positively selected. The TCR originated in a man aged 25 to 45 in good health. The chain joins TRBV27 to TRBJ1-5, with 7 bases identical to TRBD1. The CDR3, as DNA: TGTGCCAGCAGTTTATGGGCCGGGACAGGCAATCAGCCCCAGCATTTT. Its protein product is CASSLWAGTGNQPQHF.